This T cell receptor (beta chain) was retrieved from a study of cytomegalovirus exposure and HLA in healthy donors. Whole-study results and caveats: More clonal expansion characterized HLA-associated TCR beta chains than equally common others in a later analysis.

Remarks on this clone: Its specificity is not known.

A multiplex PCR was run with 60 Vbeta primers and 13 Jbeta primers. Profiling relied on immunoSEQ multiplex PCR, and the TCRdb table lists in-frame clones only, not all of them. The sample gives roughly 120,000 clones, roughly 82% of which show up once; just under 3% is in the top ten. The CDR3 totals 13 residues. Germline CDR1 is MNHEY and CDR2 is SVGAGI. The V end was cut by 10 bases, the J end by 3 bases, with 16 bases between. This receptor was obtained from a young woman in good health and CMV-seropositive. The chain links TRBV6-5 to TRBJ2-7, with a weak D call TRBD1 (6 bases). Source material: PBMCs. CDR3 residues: CATSGTPNYEQYF. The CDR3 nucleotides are TGTGCCACCTCCGGGACACCAAACTACGAGCAGTACTTC.